A single sample gave rise to the 20 T cell receptor beta chains below, sequenced in a study of shared clonotypes between healthy human individuals. Profiling relied on immunoSEQ multiplex PCR, and the TCRdb table lists in-frame clones only, not all of them. In the table there are some 2.4 million clones, roughly 93% of which are singletons. Sequencing input: naive CD4+ T cells from PBMCs. Stated subset: CD45RA+ positively selected. These receptors all stem from a man aged 18 to 30 in good health. Some clones in this sample may be carry-over from other donors' samples.

This sequence joins TRBV7-9 and TRBJ2-6; 7 positions agree with TRBD2. The CDR3 is made up of 17 amino acids. The J segment lost 1 base and the V segment lost 5 bases, leaving 8 bases of the junction unmatched. Germline CDR1 SEHNR, CDR2 FQNEAQ (reference sequence). The CDR3 DNA follows: TGTGCCAGCAGCACGGCGGGAGTGGTGTCTGGGGCCAACGTCCTGACTTTC. Residues: CASSTAGVVSGANVLTF.

The rearrangement joins TRBV2 to TRBJ1-1; D ambiguous. Per germline, CDR1 SNHLY and CDR2 FYNNEI. The CDR3 loop spans 13 amino acids. V lost 4 bases and J 3 bases, leaving 9 bases between the germline ends. CDR3 loop: CASSAKWDTEAFF. The CDR3, as DNA: TGTGCCAGCAGTGCGAAGTGGGACACTGAAGCTTTCTTT.

Regarding this clone: Other nucleotide sequences from this sample produce the same CDR3. V usage is TRBV2 and J usage is TRBJ1-1; D possibly corresponds to TRBD1 (6 bases). With 6 bases removed from V and 1 base from J, the gap between germline ends came to 12 bases. The CDR3 is 14 amino acids. The germline CDR1 and CDR2 sequences are SNHLY and FYNNEI. The CDR3 spells CASSVQGGNTEAFF. DNA of the CDR3: TGTGCCAGCAGCGTACAGGGAGGGAACACTGAAGCTTTCTTT.

The chain joins TRBV28 to TRBJ2-7; 10 positions match TRBD1. The ends lost 3 bases at V and 1 base at J; junction bases unmatched: 3. Germline lookup yields CDR1 MDHEN and CDR2 SYDVKM. The CDR3 loop spans 15 amino acids. The CDR3 reads CASSFWDRGSYEQYF. The CDR3 coding sequence is TGTGCCAGCAGTTTTTGGGACAGGGGTTCCTACGAGCAGTACTTC.

On this clone: A far larger clone is just one base off, so this is likely a read error. Other DNA sequences from this sample encode an identical CDR3 as well. The chain has TRBV7-3 and TRBJ1-1; D remains unclear. This CDR3 is 13 amino acids long. Germline assignment: CDR1 SGHTA and CDR2 FQGTGA. The germline V and J ends were trimmed by 1 base and 2 bases, with 5 bases remaining between them. CDR3 bases: TGTGCCAGCAGCTTAAGCAGAAACACTGAAGCTTTCTTT. Translated, it gives CASSLSRNTEAFF.

V usage is TRBV27 and J usage is TRBJ1-4; D is unclear. CDR1 is MNHEY, CDR2 SMNVEV, per germline (reference sequence). The ends were cut back, 0 bases at V and 9 bases at J, with 17 bases in the middle. CDR3 length: 16 amino acids. This CDR3 is CASSLSSRAGAQKLFF. The CDR3 nucleotides are TGTGCCAGCAGTTTATCAAGCCGGGCAGGTGCTCAAAAACTGTTTTTT. Full variable domain (remainder filled in from reference TRBV27 and TRBJ1-4): EAQVTQNPRYLITVTGKKLTVTCSQNMNHEYMSWYRQDPGLGLRQIYYSMNVEVTDKGDVPEGYKVSRKEKRNFPLILESPSPNQTSLYFCASSLSSRAGAQKLFFGSGTQLSVL.

This clone appeared a single time. This chain connects TRBV5-5 to TRBJ1-4; D possibly corresponds to TRBD1 (6 bases). The CDR3 length is 13 residues. CDR1 and CDR2 (germline): SGHKS, YYEKEE (reference sequence). The V end was cut by 5 bases, the J end by 10 bases, with 15 bases between. DNA for the CDR3: TGTGCCAGCAGACTCGCAGGGGTCGGAAAACTGTTTTTT. It is translated as CASRLAGVGKLFF.

The V call is TRBV7-8, the J call TRBJ1-4; D gene uncertain. The V gene's germline CDR1 is SGHVS and CDR2 FQNEAQ. The CDR3 is 14 residues long. V lost 5 bases to trimming and J lost 8 bases, with 15 bases between them. The CDR3, as DNA: TGTGCCAGCAGCCAGAACCCTAGTCGGGAAAAACTGTTTTTT. This translates into CASSQNPSREKLFF.

The chain recombines TRBV19 with TRBJ1-5; unclear D gene. V lost 7 bases and J 7 bases, leaving 17 bases between the germline ends. From germline, CDR1 is LNHDA and CDR2 SQIVND (reference sequence). The CDR3 is made up of 14 amino acids. CDR3 sequence reads: CASTPGYSAQPQHF. For the CDR3, the DNA is TGTGCCAGTACCCCCGGCTATAGTGCGCAGCCCCAGCATTTT.

The V call is TRBV29-1, the J call TRBJ2-3; 11 nucleotides agree with TRBD1. Germline values: CDR1 SQVTM, CDR2 ANQGSEA. Losses at the gene ends were 6 bases for V and 5 bases for J; bases not matched to a gene: 7. The CDR3 covers 14 residues. The CDR3 DNA is TGCAGCGTAGGACAGGGGGCCCCCTTAGATACGCAGTATTTT. Its protein product is CSVGQGAPLDTQYF.

This clone was counted once. The V and J genes are TRBV30 and TRBJ1-4, with D unclear. CDR1 is GTSNPN, CDR2 SVGIG, per germline (reference sequence). The CDR3 extends over 18 amino acids. V gave up 5 bases and J gave up 0 bases, with 22 bases separating them. The chain's CDR3 is CAWRMGAQDLATNEKLFF. In DNA form, the CDR3 reads TGTGCCTGGCGGATGGGAGCGCAGGATCTAGCAACTAATGAAAAACTGTTTTTT. Using reference TRBV30 and TRBJ1-4 for the parts outside the CDR3, the full variable domain is SQTIHQWPATLVQPVGSPLSLECTVEGTSNPNLYWYRQAAGRGLQLLFYSVGIGQISSEVPQNLSASRPQDRQFILSSKKLLLSDSGFYLCAWRMGAQDLATNEKLFFGSGTQLSVL.

The rearrangement uses TRBV28 and TRBJ2-7, with 10 bases matching TRBD1. This CDR3 is 15 amino acids long. Germline values: CDR1 MDHEN, CDR2 SYDVKM. The V and J ends lost 6 bases and 3 bases, in that order; junction bases with no gene match: 8. DNA of the CDR3: TGTGCCAGCAGCTCCGGGGGACAGGGGAGCTACGAGCAGTACTTC. It codes for CASSSGGQGSYEQYF.

Of note for this clone: The identical CDR3 is also encoded by other nucleotide sequences in the sample. The chain links TRBV6-6 to TRBJ1-5, with no clear D. Germline CDR1 and CDR2: MNHNY and SVGAGI (reference sequence). Trimming stripped 0 bases from V and 6 bases from J, with 6 bases between. The CDR3 is 13 amino acids. The CDR3 loop is CASSYSRGQPQHF. The CDR3 nucleotides read TGTGCCAGCAGTTACTCACGCGGTCAGCCCCAGCATTTT.

The chain employs TRBV9 and TRBJ1-6; TRBD1 is a possible D gene (5 bases). Germline V lookup: CDR1 SGDLS, CDR2 YYNGEE. The V end was cut by 0 bases, the J end by 10 bases, with 14 bases between. This CDR3 has 15 amino acids. The CDR3 region is CASSVVGTPGSPLHF. The DNA for the CDR3 is TGTGCCAGCAGCGTAGTGGGGACTCCAGGGTCACCCCTCCACTTT.

V and J are TRBV30 and TRBJ2-7; the D gene is possibly TRBD1 (6 bases). Germline CDR1 is GTSNPN and CDR2 is SVGIG (reference sequence). CDR3 length: 12 residues. The V end was cut by 3 bases, the J end by 4 bases, with 10 bases between. CDR3 residues: CAWSRQEYEQYF. The CDR3 DNA sequence: TGTGCCTGGAGCCGACAGGAGTACGAGCAGTACTTC.

This sequence joins TRBV11-2 and TRBJ2-3; D might be TRBD1 (6 bases). CDR1 SGHAT and CDR2 FQNNGV come from the germline V gene. This CDR3 is 18 amino acids long. Trimming shortened V by 1 base and J by 8 bases, and 25 bases separated the two germline ends. CDR3 region: CASSLVPRGTQTHGTQYF. The CDR3 nucleotides read TGTGCCAGCAGCTTAGTCCCAAGGGGGACACAAACCCACGGTACGCAGTATTTT. Full variable domain (outside the CDR3, taken from reference TRBV11-2 and TRBJ2-3): EAGVAQSPRYKIIEKRQSVAFWCNPISGHATLYWYQQILGQGPKLLIQFQNNGVVDDSQLPKDRFSAERLKGVDSTLKIQPAKLEDSAVYLCASSLVPRGTQTHGTQYFGPGTRLTVL.

The V gene is TRBV5-1, the J gene TRBJ2-1; 8 bases fit TRBD1. This CDR3 is built from 20 residues. After removal of 2 bases from V and 2 bases from J, the junction contained 18 bases not matched to a gene. CDR1 and CDR2 (germline): SGHRS, YFSETQ. CDR3 in amino acids: CASSFIDRGLTGATYNEQFF. CDR3 in DNA: TGCGCCAGCAGCTTTATAGACAGGGGTTTAACGGGAGCGACCTACAATGAGCAGTTCTTC.

This chain connects TRBV28 to TRBJ1-2; 7 nucleotides match TRBD1. The CDR3 is made up of 16 amino acids. CDR1 MDHEN and CDR2 SYDVKM come from the germline V gene. V gave up 3 bases and J gave up 5 bases; unmatched junction bases: 12. The CDR3 is CASSLVPTGAYYGYTF. In DNA form, the CDR3 reads TGTGCCAGCAGTTTGGTTCCTACAGGGGCCTATTATGGCTACACCTTC.

This clone was detected only a few times. This sample includes further DNA sequences coding for the same CDR3. The V call is TRBV6-1, the J call TRBJ2-7; D is unresolved. Trimming shortened V by 2 bases and J by 2 bases, and 10 bases separated the two germline ends. The CDR3 is 14 amino acids. Germline-derived CDR1 and CDR2 are MNHNS and SASEGT. The CDR3 spells CASSEYGLTYEQYF. CDR3 bases: TGTGCCAGCAGTGAATACGGTTTAACCTACGAGCAGTACTTC.

The chain uses TRBV10-2 and TRBJ1-2, with D hard to call. Trimming took 0 bases from V and 4 from J, leaving 18 bases between them. This CDR3 region has 17 residues. Germline values: CDR1 WSHSY, CDR2 SAAADI. The CDR3: CASSESILETRFYGYTF. Written as DNA, the CDR3 is TGCGCCAGCAGTGAGTCTATATTGGAAACCAGATTCTATGGCTACACCTTC.